The 17 T cell receptor beta chains below come from one sample, sequenced in a study of response to subunit inactivated influenza vaccine. In TCRdb, the RT-PCR reads were re-called with MiXCR into one record per CDR3 protein. The sample includes approximately 730,000 distinct CDR3 sequences, more than 11% seen only once; the top ten take 6% to 8%. Here the sequenced sample was PBMCs from blood, taken 14 to 15 days before vaccination. These receptors came from a man aged 50-59 years who received an inactivated influenza vaccine.

The J gene is TRBJ2-7, the V gene TRBV29-1; 9 bases line up with TRBD1. Germline V CDR1 and CDR2: SQVTM, ANQGSEA. The J segment lost 6 bases and the V segment lost 8 bases, leaving 8 bases of the junction unmatched. CDR3 length: 12 amino acids. CDR3 sequence reads: CSIGQGFFEQYF. The CDR3 DNA reads as TGCAGCATAGGACAGGGGTTTTTCGAGCAGTACTTC.

This clonotype was picked up a small number of times. The chain carries TRBV28 and TRBJ2-5; TRBD2 aligns across 7 bases. J gave up 3 bases and V 4 bases, and 11 bases lay outside the gene matches. CDR3 length: 16 residues. Germline V gene sequence: CDR1 MDHEN, CDR2 SYDVKM. The CDR3 DNA reads TGTGCCAGCAGTTCGAACTGGCTAGCGGCAGAAGAGACCCAGTACTTC. Translating it yields CASSSNWLAAEETQYF.

The chain joins TRBV18 to TRBJ2-1, with 7 bases that match TRBD2. Germline V gene lookup returns CDR1 KGHSH and CDR2 LQKENI. V lost 1 base to trimming and J lost 3 bases; unmatched junction nucleotides: 6. This CDR3 region has 16 residues. The CDR3 bases are TGTGCCAGCTCACCACTTCCGGGACTATACTACAATGAGCAGTTCTTC. This encodes CASSPLPGLYYNEQFF.

This clonotype was seen only a few times. The chain carries TRBV4-1 and TRBJ2-1; TRBD2 matches at 10 bases. The ends lost 5 bases at V and 6 bases at J; junction bases unmatched: 7. There are 15 residues in the CDR3. Germline-derived CDR1 and CDR2 are MGHRA and YSYEKL. The CDR3 loop is CASSSLAGSVNEQFF. The CDR3 coding sequence is TGCGCCAGCAGCTCACTAGCGGGATCGGTCAATGAGCAGTTCTTC.

This clonotype was seen ten or more times. CDR3 coding DNA: TGTGCCACCAGTGAGGGGACAGCGGCCTATGGCTACACCTTC. Amino acid sequence: CATSEGTAAYGYTF. The V gene is TRBV24-1, the J gene TRBJ1-2; 7 bases line up with TRBD1. After removal of 4 bases from V and 4 bases from J, the junction contained 5 bases not matched to a gene. In germline, CDR1 is KGHDR, CDR2 SFDVKD. The CDR3 covers 14 residues.

In nucleotides, the CDR3 is TGTGCCAGCAGTTCGACAGGGCACAATGAGCAGTTCTTC. It codes for CASSSTGHNEQFF. V usage is TRBV6-5 and J usage is TRBJ2-1, with 7 bases lining up with TRBD1. The V gene end was trimmed by 4 bases and the J gene end by 5 bases; junction bases not matched to a gene: 2. CDR1 and CDR2 (germline): MNHEY, SVGAGI. This CDR3 is built from 13 residues.

This clonotype was seen ten or more times. This chain uses TRBV6-4 with TRBJ2-5; 7 bases are shared with TRBD2. This CDR3 is built from 15 residues. The junction had 5 bases not matched to a gene; V was cut back by 0 bases and J by 4 bases. The germline gives CDR1 MRHNA, CDR2 SNTAGT. The CDR3 loop reads CASSDSVAGVETQYF. Here the CDR3 DNA reads TGTGCCAGCAGTGACTCTGTGGCGGGGGTAGAGACCCAGTACTTC.

V and J are TRBV5-1 and TRBJ2-2; possibly TRBD2 for D (5 bases). Germline V lookup: CDR1 SGHRS, CDR2 YFSETQ. The length of the CDR3 is 16 residues. V was cut by 4 bases and J by 1 base, with 14 bases left in between. The CDR3 nucleotides read TGCGCCAGCAGCCAGCTAGCTCTGGGGAACACCGGGGAGCTGTTTTTT. Amino acids: CASSQLALGNTGELFF.

This clonotype was detected a few times. V is TRBV28 and J is TRBJ1-4; no reliable D call. V lost 4 bases to trimming and J lost 0 bases, with 15 bases between them. The CDR3 is 17 amino acids. Per germline, CDR1 MDHEN and CDR2 SYDVKM. CDR3 nucleotide sequence: TGTGCCAGCAGTTCTCCCCTAATGAAGACAACTAATGAAAAACTGTTTTTT. Translating gives CASSSPLMKTTNEKLFF.

This rearrangement joins TRBV5-4 to TRBJ2-1, with 9 positions matching TRBD1. CDR3 length: 15 amino acids. Germline CDR1 reads SGHNT; CDR2 reads YYREEE (reference sequence). J lost 8 bases, V lost 0 bases, and 6 bases had no gene match. DNA for the CDR3: TGTGCCAGCAGCTTGGAACAGGGGGCGAGCGATGAGCAGTTCTTC. Protein product: CASSLEQGASDEQFF.

The chain couples TRBV29-1 to TRBJ1-1, with a tentative D call TRBD1 (6 bases). Trimming cost V 2 bases and J 11 bases, with 15 bases left between them. The V gene's germline CDR1 is SQVTM and CDR2 ANQGSEA. This CDR3 spans 12 amino acids. The CDR3 protein is CSVESDRGRAFF. In DNA form, the CDR3 reads TGCAGCGTTGAAAGCGACCGGGGGCGTGCTTTCTTT.

Ten or more counts support this clonotype. This sequence joins TRBV28 and TRBJ1-1, with 11 nucleotides matching TRBD1. Germline CDR1 MDHEN, CDR2 SYDVKM. The CDR3 extends over 17 amino acids. V shed 2 bases, J shed 4 bases, and the junction held 9 bases outside the gene matches. The CDR3 loop is CASSLPGQGAQATEAFF. Written as DNA, the CDR3 is TGTGCCAGCAGTTTACCAGGACAGGGGGCGCAGGCCACTGAAGCTTTCTTT. Full variable domain (rest looked up from reference TRBV28 and TRBJ1-1): DVKVTQSSRYLVKRTGEKVFLECVQDMDHENMFWYRQDPGLGLRLIYFSYDVKMKEKGDIPEGYSVSREKKERFSLILESASTNQTSMYLCASSLPGQGAQATEAFFGQGTRLTVV.

This clonotype has only a few counts. This chain uses TRBV6-1 with TRBJ2-7, with 10 bases fitting TRBD1. CDR3 length equals 15 residues. CDR1 is MNHNS, CDR2 SASEGT, per germline. V shed 2 bases, J shed 4 bases, and the junction held 5 bases outside the gene matches. The CDR3 DNA follows: TGTGCCAGCAGTGAAAAGGGACAGGGGATATACGAGCAGTACTTC. Translated: CASSEKGQGIYEQYF.

This clonotype has ten or more counts. One end of the junction is discordant with germline, which a read error may explain. The V and J genes are TRBV5-1 and TRBJ2-1; D not resolved. Germline V lookup: CDR1 SGHRS, CDR2 YFSETQ. The CDR3 sequence is 14 residues long. CDR3 in DNA: TGTGCCAGCAGCTTAGATAGCCCATACAATGAGCAGTTCTTC. Translated, it gives CASSLDSPYNEQFF.

The chain combines TRBV5-1 with TRBJ2-7; the D is unclear. This CDR3 spans 13 amino acids. Germline-derived CDR1 and CDR2 are SGHRS and YFSETQ. V was shortened by 6 bases and J by 1 base, with 11 bases between the two germline ends. The DNA for the CDR3 is TGCGCCAGCACTGAAACAAATTCCTACGAGCAGTACTTC. Translation gives CASTETNSYEQYF.

The V call is TRBV2, the J call TRBJ2-7; D may correspond to TRBD1 or TRBD2 (5 bases each). CDR3 length: 11 residues. The germline CDR1 and CDR2 sequences are SNHLY and FYNNEI. Trimming stripped 6 bases from V and 3 bases from J, with 6 bases between. The CDR3 sequence: CASRGDYEQYF. The CDR3 DNA follows: TGTGCCAGCAGGGGGGACTACGAGCAGTACTTC.

This clonotype showed up just a few times. V gene TRBV5-1 combines with J gene TRBJ2-5, with D perhaps assigned TRBD1 or TRBD2 (5 bases each). This CDR3 has 13 amino acids. From germline, CDR1 is SGHRS and CDR2 YFSETQ. V dropped 5 bases and J dropped 2 bases, with 10 bases sitting between them. Here the CDR3 reads CASRGTQQETQYF. The CDR3, as DNA: TGCGCCAGCAGAGGGACCCAACAAGAGACCCAGTACTTC.